Shown below are 28 T cell receptor beta chains from a single sample sequenced in a study of T cells in women clearing cervical HPV infection. The protocol was immunoSEQ multiplex PCR, while the TCRdb copy is restricted to in-frame clones and leaves out a portion. This sample contains more than 20,000 clones. Input material: blood buffy coat. The receptors here all came from a woman aged 18-69 years with a cervical HPV16 infection that either progressed to CIN3+ or cleared (not recorded which).

Turning to this clone: The CDR3 goes on 3 residues after the read ends, and that part is filled in from the germline J gene. The chain links TRBV29-1 to TRBJ1-3, with D possibly TRBD1 on 5 matching bases. The CDR3 contains 14 residues. Germline lookup yields CDR1 SQVTM and CDR2 ANQGSEA. V dropped 6 bases and J dropped 0 bases, with 12 bases sitting between them. CDR3: CSVRRQISGNTIYF. Partial CDR3 DNA: TGCAGCGTCCGCAGACAGATCTCTGGAAACACC.

As to this clone: The read terminates 3 residues ahead of where the CDR3 ends, so the germline J gene completes it. The V call is TRBV7-9, the J call TRBJ1-2, with D perhaps TRBD1 (6 bases). Germline V gene lookup returns CDR1 SEHNR and CDR2 FQNEAQ (reference sequence). The CDR3 length is 14 residues. This chain's CDR3 is CASSLVQGVKDYTF. Incomplete CDR3 DNA: TGTGCCAGCAGCTTAGTACAGGGAGTGAAGGAC.

Turning to this clone: The read terminates 3 residues before the CDR3 end, so the remaining end is supplied by the germline J gene. This chain joins TRBV2 and TRBJ2-3, with D possibly being TRBD1 (7 bases). Trimming left V 8 bases short and J 4 bases short, with 19 bases between. Germline CDR1 is SNHLY and CDR2 is FYNNEI. This CDR3 has 15 residues. The DNA read from the CDR3 is TGTGCCAGCCTCGACAGGGAGGTTAAGTCAGATACG. It encodes CASLDREVKSDT. The CDR3 in full is CASLDREVKSDTQYF.

CDR3 protein: CASRSTGTRAQETQYF. CDR3 DNA, as far as it was read: TGTGCCAGCAGGTCAACCGGGACTAGAGCCCAAGAGACG. The chain couples TRBV2 to TRBJ2-3; 8 bases agree with TRBD2. The read ends 3 residues early relative to the CDR3; the germline J gene fills the gap. This CDR3 comprises 16 residues. Germline V gene sequence: CDR1 SNHLY, CDR2 FYNNEI.

Remarks on this clone: The observed sequence ends 3 residues before the CDR3 terminus, with the missing tail filled in from the germline J gene. The J gene is TRBJ1-3, the V gene TRBV5-1, with TRBD1 matching over 10 bases. Unmatched junction bases numbered 6, after V lost 1 base and J lost 5 bases. This CDR3 is 16 amino acids long. Germline CDR1 and CDR2: SGHRS and YFSETQ. The covered CDR3 bases are TGCGCCAGCAGCTTGCCGGGACAGGGGAAAAGAAACACC. As protein: CASSLPGQGKRNT. The whole CDR3 sequence reads CASSLPGQGKRNTIYF.

A note on this clone: The CDR3 end is not reached by the read, which stops 3 residues before it; the germline J gene fills it in. This chain uses TRBV12-3 or TRBV12-4 with TRBJ1-3; TRBD1 might be the D (5 bases). This CDR3 contains 15 residues. V was pared by 7 bases and J by 0 bases, with 13 bases between. The sequenced part of the CDR3 DNA is TGTGCCAGCACCCCTCGGGGGTACTCTGGAAACACC. Amino acid sequence: CASTPRGYSGNT. The complete CDR3 protein is CASTPRGYSGNTIYF.

Note on this clone: Read coverage stops 3 residues before the CDR3 terminus; the germline J gene supplies the remainder. The chain employs TRBV20-1 and TRBJ2-7, with 9 nucleotides matching TRBD1. The junction had 5 bases not matched to a gene; V was cut back by 1 base and J by 4 bases. Germline CDR1 reads DFQATT; CDR2 reads SNEGSKA (reference sequence). This CDR3 has 14 amino acids. The DNA read from the CDR3 is TGCAGTGCTAGAGGACAGGGGGGCATTTACGAG. Its protein is CSARGQGGIYE. The entire CDR3 sequence reads CSARGQGGIYEQYF.

In the case of this clone: The read ends 3 residues early relative to the CDR3; the germline J gene fills the gap. This chain joins TRBV19 and TRBJ2-1; TRBD2 aligns across 11 bases. The CDR3 is made up of 17 amino acids. Germline trimming cut 5 bases from V and 5 bases from J; bases unmatched to any gene: 11. CDR1 LNHDA and CDR2 SQIVND come from the germline V gene (reference sequence). The CDR3 reads CASSGRGSGGDHNEQFF. Partial CDR3 DNA: TGTGCCAGTAGTGGCCGGGGTAGCGGGGGGGATCACAATGAG.

CDR3 protein: CASSISLAGYNEQFF. CDR3 bases read: TGTGCCAGTAGTATTTCACTAGCGGGGTACAATGAG. The V and J genes are TRBV19 and TRBJ2-1; TRBD2 aligns across 10 bases. Read data end 3 residues before the CDR3 end; the end is taken from the germline J gene. Per germline, CDR1 LNHDA and CDR2 SQIVND (reference sequence). With 3 bases clipped from V and 4 bases from J, the junction kept 3 bases outside the gene matches. The CDR3 runs 15 residues.

As concerns this clone: The CDR3 is cut off 3 residues early in the read; its end comes from the germline J gene. The V gene is TRBV6-2 or TRBV6-3, the J gene TRBJ1-2; maybe TRBD1 (6 bases). The CDR3 length is 13 residues. Trimming removed 5 bases at V and 2 bases at J, with 9 bases between. The germline gives CDR1 MNHEY, CDR2 SVGEGT. The CDR3 DNA, read in part, is TGTGCCAGCAGTACCGGACAGAACTATGGC. Encoded protein: CASSTGQNYG. The full-length CDR3 reads as CASSTGQNYGYTF.

Turning to this clone: The read terminates 3 residues before the CDR3 end, so the remaining end is supplied by the germline J gene. Other DNA sequences from this sample encode an identical CDR3 as well. This chain joins TRBV7-2 and TRBJ1-3; TRBD1 is a possible D gene (6 bases). Trimming took 4 bases from V and 3 from J, leaving 10 bases between them. CDR1 is SGHTA, CDR2 FQGNSA, per germline. The CDR3 runs 14 residues. CDR3 bases read: TGTGCCAGCAGCTCGGGGGGCGTTGGAAACACC. It encodes CASSSGGVGNT. The full CDR3 protein is CASSSGGVGNTIYF. Supplemented by reference TRBV7-2 and TRBJ1-3, the full variable domain reads GAGVSQSPSNKVTEKGKDVELRCDPISGHTALYWYRQSLGQGLEFLIYFQGNSAPDKSGLPSDRFSAERTGGSVSTLTIQRTQQEDSAVYLCASSSGGVGNTIYFGEGSWLTVV.

Note on this clone: The read stops 3 residues short of the end of the CDR3; the missing end is completed from the germline J gene. The chain combines TRBV20-1 with TRBJ1-4; the D gene is possibly TRBD1 (6 bases). The germline V gene encodes CDR1 DFQATT and CDR2 SNEGSKA (reference sequence). CDR3 length: 13 residues. The CDR3 sequence: CSARTNRDSPLFF. CDR3 DNA, as far as it was read: TGCAGTGCTAGGACTAACAGGGATTCACCA.

The chain's CDR3 is CASSPIGGTATDTGELFF. The covered CDR3 bases are TGTGCCAGCTCTCCTATAGGAGGGACAGCGACGGACACCGGGGAG. The gene calls are TRBV18 and TRBJ2-2, with D tentatively TRBD1 (7 bases). Read coverage stops 3 residues before the CDR3 terminus; the germline J gene supplies the remainder. Germline lookup yields CDR1 KGHSH and CDR2 LQKENI. CDR3 length equals 18 residues. Trimming pared 6 bases from V and 3 bases from J, leaving 23 bases between.

A note on this clone: The CDR3 goes on 3 residues after the read ends, and that part is filled in from the germline J gene. The chain couples TRBV28 to TRBJ2-1, with TRBD1 matching over 9 bases. The ends lost 3 bases at V and 8 bases at J; junction bases unmatched: 2. This CDR3 has 13 amino acids. Per the germline V gene, CDR1 is MDHEN and CDR2 is SYDVKM. CDR3 amino acids: CASSFTGGYEQFF. Incomplete CDR3 DNA: TGTGCCAGCAGTTTTACAGGGGGCTATGAG.

Note on this clone: Read coverage stops 3 residues before the CDR3 terminus; the germline J gene supplies the remainder. The chain uses TRBV6-1 and TRBJ1-5; TRBD1 might be the D (5 bases). V lost 4 bases and J 1 base, leaving 11 bases between the germline ends. The V gene's germline CDR1 is MNHNS and CDR2 SASEGT. The CDR3 sequence is 15 residues long. The CDR3 sequence is CASSATGGSNQPQHF. The sequenced part of the CDR3 DNA is TGTGCCAGCAGTGCAACAGGTGGGAGCAATCAGCCC.

Details on this clone: The read comes to an end 3 residues before the CDR3 does, leaving the germline J gene to fill in the end. J is TRBJ1-1 and V is TRBV19, with TRBD1 matching over 9 bases. The CDR3 has 14 amino acids. Losses at the gene ends were 5 bases for V and 5 bases for J; bases not matched to a gene: 6. The germline gives CDR1 LNHDA, CDR2 SQIVND (reference sequence). The chain's CDR3 is CASSETGGLTEAFF. The sequenced CDR3 bases are TGTGCCAGTAGTGAGACAGGGGGATTGACTGAA. The whole variable domain, filled in from reference TRBV19 and TRBJ1-1, reads DGGITQSPKYLFRKEGQNVTLSCEQNLNHDAMYWYRQDPGQGLRLIYYSQIVNDFQKGDIAEGYSVSREKKESFPLTVTSAQKNPTAFYLCASSETGGLTEAFFGQGTRLTVV.

This clone is deemed medium-sized by its frequency. The read halts 3 residues ahead of the CDR3 end, with the missing end drawn from the germline J gene. V gene TRBV24-1 combines with J gene TRBJ1-2; D is perhaps TRBD1 (5 bases). The CDR3 is 14 residues long. Trimming removed 9 bases at V and 4 bases at J, with 17 bases between. CDR1 and CDR2 (germline): KGHDR, SFDVKD. CDR3 DNA, as far as it was read: TGTGCCACCGTCGGGGGATTTTGGGGCTATGGC. Amino acids: CATVGGFWGYG. Given in full, the CDR3 is CATVGGFWGYGYTF.

As regards this clone: The read gets to within 3 residues of the CDR3 end, and the germline J gene fills in the rest. This chain connects TRBV18 to TRBJ1-4; perhaps TRBD1 as D (5 bases). Per the germline V gene, CDR1 is KGHSH and CDR2 is LQKENI. The CDR3 consists of 16 residues. V lost 2 bases to trimming and J lost 4 bases, with 14 bases between them. The CDR3 reads CASSPVGRENNEKLFF. The CDR3 DNA, read in part, is TGTGCCAGCTCACCAGTTGGCAGGGAAAATAATGAAAAA.

Comments on this clone: The read gets to within 3 residues of the CDR3 end, and the germline J gene fills in the rest. This sequence joins TRBV5-1 and TRBJ2-7; D is possibly TRBD1 (6 bases). The CDR3 length is 15 residues. Per the germline V gene, CDR1 is SGHRS and CDR2 is YFSETQ. With 1 base removed from V and 0 bases from J, the gap between germline ends came to 11 bases. CDR3 in amino acids: CASSLTGQFSYEQYF. Incomplete CDR3 DNA: TGCGCCAGCAGCTTGACTGGACAGTTCTCCTACGAG.

With regard to this clone: The read stops 3 residues short of the end of the CDR3; the missing end is completed from the germline J gene. V gene TRBV19 combines with J gene TRBJ1-1; D ambiguous. The CDR3 runs 17 residues. Germline loops: CDR1 LNHDA, CDR2 SQIVND (reference sequence). CDR3 DNA (partial): TGTGCCAGTAGCCACCTAGCCATCCCTTCAACTAATGAAAAA. It specifies CASSHLAIPSTNEK. The full CDR3 protein reads CASSHLAIPSTNEKAFF.

In the case of this clone: The same CDR3 also results from other DNA sequences found in this sample. The CDR3 bases that were read are TGCAGTGCGACAGGGGGCTCTGGAAACACC. Residues: CSATGGSGNT. The complete CDR3 protein is CSATGGSGNTIYF. The chain couples TRBV20-1 to TRBJ1-3, with 9 positions matching TRBD1. The CDR3 end lies 3 residues beyond the end of the read and is filled in from the germline J gene. The CDR3 is made up of 13 amino acids. Germline trimming cut 6 bases from V and 0 bases from J; bases unmatched to any gene: 0. Germline-derived CDR1 and CDR2 are DFQATT and SNEGSKA (reference sequence).

Comment on this clone: The read halts 3 residues ahead of the CDR3 end, with the missing end drawn from the germline J gene. The chain combines TRBV7-2 with TRBJ1-5; D remains unclear. Trimming removed 0 bases from V and 6 bases from J, with 3 bases in between. Per the germline V gene, CDR1 is SGHTA and CDR2 is FQGNSA. The CDR3 is 12 residues long. The CDR3 DNA, read in part, is TGTGCCAGCAGCTTAGCCTTTCAGCCC. Amino acids: CASSLAFQP. The full CDR3 protein is CASSLAFQPQHF.

To note about this clone: The read ends 3 residues before the CDR3 terminus; that terminus is restored from the germline J gene. This chain links TRBV18 with TRBJ2-1, with 11 bases that match TRBD2. Germline loops: CDR1 KGHSH, CDR2 LQKENI. CDR3 length: 17 residues. Trimming took 2 bases from V and 4 from J; bases not matched to a gene: 7. The CDR3 loop is CASSPKSSGGLYNEQFF. CDR3 DNA, as far as it was read: TGTGCCAGCTCACCAAAGTCTAGCGGGGGGTTGTACAATGAG.

To note about this clone: The sequenced fragment ends 3 residues before the CDR3 boundary, so the rest is inferred from the germline J gene. This sequence joins TRBV5-1 and TRBJ2-5; 7 positions match TRBD1. The CDR3 sequence is 15 residues long. With 0 bases clipped from V and 4 bases from J, the junction kept 6 bases outside the gene matches. Per germline, CDR1 SGHRS and CDR2 YFSETQ. The CDR3 bases that were read are TGCGCCAGCAGCTTGGAAGGGGGCCTTAGAGAGACC. Translation gives CASSLEGGLRET. The CDR3, in full, reads CASSLEGGLRETQYF. Looking up the rest from reference TRBV5-1 and TRBJ2-5 gives the full variable domain: KAGVTQTPRYLIKTRGQQVTLSCSPISGHRSVSWYQQTPGQGLQFLFEYFSETQRNKGNFPGRFSGRQFSNSRSEMNVSTLELGDSALYLCASSLEGGLRETQYFGPGTRLLVL.

CDR3 bases read: TGTGCCAGCAGCCCCGGACAGGGGTCAACCTACGAC. Translating gives CASSPGQGSTYD. The full CDR3 protein reads CASSPGQGSTYDYTF. The rearrangement uses TRBV7-3 and TRBJ1-2, with 9 nucleotides matching TRBD1. The read is 3 residues too short to cover the CDR3 end, so that end is filled in from the germline J gene. This CDR3 is built from 15 residues. In germline, CDR1 is SGHTA, CDR2 FQGTGA.

In regard to this clone: The DNA ends 3 residues before the CDR3 does, and the rest of the CDR3 is filled in from the germline J gene. This chain links TRBV6-2 or TRBV6-3 with TRBJ2-1, with 9 bases lining up with TRBD2. The CDR3 runs 17 residues. V lost 2 bases and J lost 0; bases outside the gene matches: 5. CDR1 MNHEY and CDR2 SVGEGT come from the germline V gene. The sequenced CDR3 bases are TGTGCCAGCAGTTACGAGCGGGGGGCGTTCTCCTACAATGAG. It specifies CASSYERGAFSYNE. The complete CDR3 sequence is CASSYERGAFSYNEQFF.

On this clone itself: Read sequence stops 3 residues before the CDR3 end, and the germline J gene provides the missing end. The gene calls are TRBV3-1 (or the pseudogene TRBV3-2) and TRBJ2-7, with a tentative D call TRBD2 (6 bases). V lost 0 bases and J 6 bases, leaving 9 bases between the germline ends. Looked up from germline, CDR1 is LGHDT and CDR2 is YNNKEL (reference sequence). The CDR3 length is 13 residues. The CDR3: CASSQDSGGEQYF. The CDR3 bases that were read are TGTGCCAGCAGCCAAGATTCCGGGGGCGAG.

Details on this clone: The missing CDR3 end, 3 residues past where the read stops, is filled in from the germline J gene. V gene TRBV6-4 combines with J gene TRBJ2-3; 13 positions agree with TRBD2. V lost 3 bases and J lost 2; bases outside the gene matches: 2. Germline V gene data show CDR1 as MRHNA and CDR2 as SNTAGT. The length of the CDR3 is 16 residues. CDR3 DNA, as far as it was read: TGTGCCAGCAGTGATGGACTAGCGGGGGACACAGATACG. It is translated as CASSDGLAGDTDT. The entire CDR3 sequence reads CASSDGLAGDTDTQYF.